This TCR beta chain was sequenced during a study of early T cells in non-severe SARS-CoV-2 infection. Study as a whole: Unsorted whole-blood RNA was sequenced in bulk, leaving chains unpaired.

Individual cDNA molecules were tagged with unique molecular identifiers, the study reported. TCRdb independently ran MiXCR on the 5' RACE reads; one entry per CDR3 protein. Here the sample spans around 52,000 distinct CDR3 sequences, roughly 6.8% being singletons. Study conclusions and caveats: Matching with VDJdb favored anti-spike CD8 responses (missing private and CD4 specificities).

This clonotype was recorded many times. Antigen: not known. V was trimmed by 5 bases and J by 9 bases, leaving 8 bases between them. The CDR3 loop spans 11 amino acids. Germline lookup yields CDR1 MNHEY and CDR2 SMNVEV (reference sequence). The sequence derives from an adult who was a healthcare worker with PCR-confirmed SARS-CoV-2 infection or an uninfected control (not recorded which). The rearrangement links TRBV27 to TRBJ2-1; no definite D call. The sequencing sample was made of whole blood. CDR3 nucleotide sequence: TGTGCCAGCAGTCAACGCACTGAGCAGTTCTTC. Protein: CASSQRTEQFF.